The 18 T cell receptor beta chains below come from one sample, sequenced in a study of T cell clonality in common variable immunodeficiency. Assay: immunoSEQ multiplex PCR; the TCRdb copy retains only in-frame clones and omits some. This sample comprises tens of thousands of clones, none seen once only. The sample was peripheral blood mononuclear cells. All receptors come from a person between 18 and 75 years old in good health.

This clone has ten or more counts. The read gets to within 3 residues of the CDR3 end, and the germline J gene fills in the rest. The chain couples TRBV5-1 to TRBJ1-5; D gene uncertain. Germline CDR1 reads SGHRS; CDR2 reads YFSETQ. Trimming shortened V by 0 bases and J by 7 bases, and 14 bases separated the two germline ends. This CDR3 contains 15 residues. CDR3 DNA (partial): TGCGCCAGCAGCTTGGATAGCGGGAGAGGCCAGCCC. It translates to CASSLDSGRGQP. The full CDR3 is CASSLDSGRGQPQHF.

Points on this clone: The read stops 3 residues short of the end of the CDR3; the missing end is completed from the germline J gene. The genes are TRBV7-9 and TRBJ1-1; D remains unclear. There are 12 residues in the CDR3. Germline V gene lookup returns CDR1 SEHNR and CDR2 FQNEAQ (reference sequence). CDR3 protein: CASSLGAPEAFF. The part of the CDR3 DNA that was read is TGTGCCAGCAGCTTAGGAGCCCCGGAA.

This clone came up many times. The sequence runs out 3 residues before the end of the CDR3; the remainder is reconstructed from the germline J gene. The V call is TRBV5-1, the J call TRBJ1-2; 7 positions match TRBD1. J lost 2 bases, V lost 1 base, and 11 bases had no gene match. This CDR3 is 17 amino acids long. Per the germline V gene, CDR1 is SGHRS and CDR2 is YFSETQ. The sequenced part of the CDR3 DNA is TGCGCCAGCAGCTTGAGGGCCAAGGGACAGATAAACTATGGC. This sequence encodes CASSLRAKGQINYG. The full CDR3 is CASSLRAKGQINYGYTF.

This clone was counted only a few times. The covered CDR3 bases are TGTGCCAGCAGGGCAGGGGCGCGAGAGACG. Amino acid sequence: CASRAGARET. The entire CDR3 sequence reads CASRAGARETQYF. The rearrangement uses TRBV2 and TRBJ2-3; TRBD1 might be the D (6 bases). The read ends 3 residues before the CDR3 terminus; that terminus is restored from the germline J gene. There are 13 residues in the CDR3. Germline CDR1 SNHLY, CDR2 FYNNEI.

To note about this clone: The read terminates 3 residues ahead of where the CDR3 ends, so the germline J gene completes it. V gene TRBV20-1 combines with J gene TRBJ2-7; no clear D gene. Trimming shortened V by 0 bases and J by 6 bases, and 9 bases separated the two germline ends. The CDR3 is made up of 12 amino acids. Germline V gene sequence: CDR1 DFQATT, CDR2 SNEGSKA (reference sequence). The sequenced CDR3 bases are TGCAGTGCTAGAGATCAAGGTCCCGAG. Translated, it gives CSARDQGPE. The entire CDR3 protein reads CSARDQGPEQYF.

A word on this clone: From the germline J gene comes the end of the CDR3, since the read stops 3 residues before it. The rearrangement uses TRBV7-6 and TRBJ1-3; D is unclear. V dropped 5 bases and J dropped 4 bases, with 12 bases sitting between them. Per the germline V gene, CDR1 is SGHVS and CDR2 is FNYEAQ. The CDR3 totals 14 residues. This chain's CDR3 is CASSPYRAGNTIYF. CDR3 bases read: TGTGCCAGCAGCCCCTATAGGGCCGGAAACACC.

In this sample, this clone turned up a few times. The read terminates 3 residues ahead of where the CDR3 ends, so the germline J gene completes it. V usage is TRBV7-3 and J usage is TRBJ1-2; TRBD1 might be the D (6 bases). The V and J ends lost 5 bases and 5 bases respectively, with 12 bases between them. The CDR3 totals 13 residues. Germline V lookup: CDR1 SGHTA, CDR2 FQGTGA. The CDR3 reads CASSKGDLYGYTF. The CDR3 bases that were read are TGTGCCAGCAGCAAGGGGGATTTGTATGGC.

This clone was seen at least ten times. The read ends 3 residues early relative to the CDR3; the germline J gene fills the gap. V usage is TRBV5-6 and J usage is TRBJ2-2; the D gene is possibly TRBD1 (5 bases). This CDR3 spans 15 amino acids. Germline assignment: CDR1 SGHDT and CDR2 YYEEEE. V was cut by 4 bases and J by 5 bases, with 15 bases left in between. This CDR3 is CASSPWVTATGELFF. Partial CDR3 DNA: TGTGCCAGCAGCCCCTGGGTGACAGCTACCGGGGAG.

This clone appeared many times. The read comes to an end 3 residues before the CDR3 does, leaving the germline J gene to fill in the end. The chain has TRBV30 and TRBJ2-7; no firm D call. V was clipped by 1 base and J by 6 bases, with 7 bases between them. The germline CDR1 and CDR2 sequences are GTSNPN and SVGIG (reference sequence). CDR3 length: 11 residues. The DNA read from the CDR3 is TGTGCCTGGAGTGGCTTCGGCGAG. The encoded protein is CAWSGFGE. The entire CDR3 reads CAWSGFGEQYF. The full variable domain, with the rest looked up from reference TRBV30 and TRBJ2-7, is SQTIHQWPATLVQPVGSPLSLECTVEGTSNPNLYWYRQAAGRGLQLLFYSVGIGQISSEVPQNLSASRPQDRQFILSSKKLLLSDSGFYLCAWSGFGEQYFGPGTRLTVT.

In regard to this clone: The read ends 3 residues before the CDR3 terminus; that terminus is restored from the germline J gene. The rearrangement joins TRBV7-2 to TRBJ1-2; the match to TRBD1 covers 9 bases. The germline gives CDR1 SGHTA, CDR2 FQGNSA. The CDR3 has 15 amino acids. The CDR3 bases that were read are TGTGCCAGCAGCTTAGTACAGGGGGCCCCCTACGAC. This sequence encodes CASSLVQGAPYD. The full CDR3 is CASSLVQGAPYDYTF.

Remarks on this clone: The CDR3 end lies 3 residues beyond the end of the read and is filled in from the germline J gene. The chain employs TRBV11-3 and TRBJ2-7, with 15 bases that match TRBD2. CDR3 size: 15 residues. V shed 4 bases, J shed 5 bases, and the junction held 3 bases outside the gene matches. Germline values: CDR1 SGHNT, CDR2 YENEEA. CDR3 DNA (partial): TGTGCCAGCAGCTCAGGACTAGCGGGAGGGAACGAG. Translation gives CASSSGLAGGNE. The complete CDR3 reads CASSSGLAGGNEQYF.

This clone was seen only a few times. Read coverage stops 3 residues before the CDR3 terminus; the germline J gene supplies the remainder. V gene TRBV20-1 combines with J gene TRBJ2-7; 12 nucleotides match TRBD2. Germline CDR1 and CDR2: DFQATT and SNEGSKA (reference sequence). The CDR3 runs to 17 residues. V trimming: 1 base; J trimming: 2 bases; junction bases outside the gene matches: 9. The sequenced CDR3 bases are TGCAGTGCTAGAGCCATGGGACTAGCGGGTAAAACCTACGAG. Its protein is CSARAMGLAGKTYE. The CDR3 as a whole reads CSARAMGLAGKTYEQYF.

This clone was counted at least ten times. Incomplete CDR3 DNA: TGCGCCAGCAGCATAACCGTTCCGGGGATTCATGGC. Translated, it gives CASSITVPGIHG. The entire CDR3 is CASSITVPGIHGYTF. This rearrangement joins TRBV5-1 to TRBJ1-2, with D hard to call. The sequence runs out 3 residues before the end of the CDR3; the remainder is reconstructed from the germline J gene. This CDR3 is 15 amino acids long. Germline CDR1 is SGHRS and CDR2 is YFSETQ. Deletions cut 4 bases from V and 6 bases from J, with 19 bases between.

This clone was counted between two and nine times. The missing CDR3 end, 3 residues past where the read stops, is filled in from the germline J gene. The V call is TRBV7-9, the J call TRBJ1-2; a weak D match, TRBD1 (5 bases). The CDR3 loop spans 14 amino acids. Germline V gene lookup returns CDR1 SEHNR and CDR2 FQNEAQ (reference sequence). The V end was cut by 4 bases, the J end by 4 bases, with 13 bases between. The covered CDR3 bases are TGTGCCAGCAGCTATGAGAGGGGCAGCTATGGC. Amino acid sequence: CASSYERGSYG. The complete CDR3 sequence is CASSYERGSYGYTF. Full variable domain (rest looked up from reference TRBV7-9 and TRBJ1-2): DTGVSQNPRHKITKRGQNVTFRCDPISEHNRLYWYRQTLGQGPEFLTYFQNEAQLEKSRLLSDRFSAERPKGSFSTLEIQRTEQGDSAMYLCASSYERGSYGYTFGSGTRLTVV.

Ten or more counts support this clone. The CDR3 end is not reached by the read, which stops 3 residues before it; the germline J gene fills it in. V usage is TRBV30 and J usage is TRBJ1-1; D might be TRBD1 (6 bases). This CDR3 contains 15 residues. V lost 7 bases, J lost 0 bases, and 18 bases lay in between. Per germline, CDR1 GTSNPN and CDR2 SVGIG (reference sequence). The CDR3 sequence is CAFDTGFAMNTEAFF. The sequenced CDR3 bases are TGTGCCTTCGATACAGGGTTCGCCATGAACACTGAA.

In this sample, this clone turned up many times. The CDR3 end falls 3 residues outside the read, so it is completed with the germline J gene. The V call is TRBV18, the J call TRBJ2-1, with 14 bases lining up with TRBD2. CDR3 size: 15 residues. Germline trimming cut 3 bases from V and 9 bases from J; bases unmatched to any gene: 4. In germline, CDR1 is KGHSH, CDR2 LQKENI. The part of the CDR3 DNA that was read is TGTGCCAGCTCACCCGGGACTAGCGGGAGCACTGAG. This gives the protein CASSPGTSGSTE. The CDR3 as a whole reads CASSPGTSGSTEQFF.

This clone has ten or more counts. The CDR3 extends 3 residues past the end of the read, so its final part is completed from the germline J gene. The gene calls are TRBV5-1 and TRBJ2-2; 7 positions agree with TRBD2. V dropped 4 bases and J dropped 4; count of bases not matched to a gene: 16. The CDR3 consists of 18 residues. Looked up from germline, CDR1 is SGHRS and CDR2 is YFSETQ. The CDR3 protein is CASSPRGAGTPGTGELFF. Incomplete CDR3 DNA: TGCGCCAGCAGCCCCCGGGGAGCGGGGACCCCGGGCACCGGGGAG.

This clone was picked up a small number of times. The read stops 3 residues short of the end of the CDR3; the missing end is completed from the germline J gene. The chain recombines TRBV2 with TRBJ2-1; 7 bases are a match to TRBD2. Losses at the gene ends were 6 bases for V and 5 bases for J; bases not matched to a gene: 10. The CDR3 has 15 amino acids. Looked up from germline, CDR1 is SNHLY and CDR2 is FYNNEI. The CDR3 is CASRRLSGADNEQFF. CDR3 bases read: TGTGCCAGCAGGCGACTAAGCGGGGCCGACAATGAG.